The next 32 T cell receptor beta chains were all read from a single sample in a study of blood T cells in healthy people across ages. The use of a sample-barcoded 5' primer and a J-beta primer mix characterized a second PCR of about 7 to 12 cycles. TCRdb reanalysed the 5' RACE reads using MiXCR and keeps one entry per CDR3 protein. The sample includes more than 750,000 distinct CDR3 sequences, about 28% of them seen just once. The same data also went into a second study, on T cells of mothers and their children.

Source material: blood. These receptors were taken from a woman aged 40 to 50 in good health.

This clonotype came up many times. This rearrangement joins TRBV2 to TRBJ2-5, with D hard to call. CDR3 length equals 13 residues. The V end lost 1 base, the J end lost 11 bases, and 14 bases lay between the germline ends. CDR1 and CDR2 from the germline V gene are SNHLY and FYNNEI. For the CDR3, the DNA is TGTGCCAGCAGTGAAGAGCACATCCGAGAGCAGTACTTC. Protein: CASSEEHIREQYF.

The chain links TRBV27 to TRBJ1-1; D call uncertain. Germline V gene lookup returns CDR1 MNHEY and CDR2 SMNVEV (reference sequence). The CDR3 spans 17 residues. Trimming pared 2 bases from V and 0 bases from J, leaving 16 bases between. The CDR3 sequence: CASSLAAGTAMNTEAFF. For the CDR3, the DNA is TGTGCCAGCAGTTTAGCGGCGGGTACAGCCATGAACACTGAAGCTTTCTTT.

The chain employs TRBV5-1 and TRBJ2-1; 8 nucleotides match TRBD1. Trimming removed 0 bases from V and 8 bases from J; junction bases left unmatched: 4. This CDR3 is built from 14 residues. The germline gives CDR1 SGHRS, CDR2 YFSETQ. The CDR3 loop is CASSLGTGNHEQFF. In DNA, the CDR3 is TGCGCCAGCAGCTTGGGGACAGGGAACCATGAGCAGTTCTTC.

This chain uses TRBV28 with TRBJ1-1; D uncertain. Trimming shortened V by 2 bases and J by 10 bases, and 11 bases separated the two germline ends. Germline V CDR1 and CDR2: MDHEN, SYDVKM. The CDR3 totals 12 residues. In DNA form, the CDR3 reads TGTGCCAGCAGTTTACCCATGTGGGGAGCTTTCTTT. Translated, it gives CASSLPMWGAFF. The full variable domain, with the rest looked up from reference TRBV28 and TRBJ1-1, is DVKVTQSSRYLVKRTGEKVFLECVQDMDHENMFWYRQDPGLGLRLIYFSYDVKMKEKGDIPEGYSVSREKKERFSLILESASTNQTSMYLCASSLPMWGAFFGQGTRLTVV.

This clonotype was recorded at least ten times. In DNA, the CDR3 is TGTGCCAGCAGTTTTGGCCTACAAGAGACCCAGTACTTC. It specifies CASSFGLQETQYF. This chain connects TRBV12-3 or TRBV12-4 to TRBJ2-5; D is ambiguous. The CDR3 sequence is 13 residues long. V lost 3 bases to trimming and J lost 2 bases, with 7 bases between them.

The sample holds many counts of this clonotype. CDR3 sequence reads: CSVTPRRSTEAFF. The CDR3 DNA sequence: TGCAGCGTTACCCCCCGACGAAGCACTGAAGCTTTCTTT. The rearrangement joins TRBV29-1 to TRBJ1-1, with D hard to call. V was pared by 5 bases and J by 4 bases, with 14 bases between. Germline-derived CDR1 and CDR2 are SQVTM and ANQGSEA. The CDR3 covers 13 residues.

This chain joins TRBV5-1 and TRBJ1-1, with 7 positions matching TRBD1. CDR1 SGHRS and CDR2 YFSETQ come from the germline V gene. The junction had 5 bases not matched to a gene; V was cut back by 4 bases and J by 2 bases. The CDR3 is 14 residues long. CDR3 residues: CASSLDRDNTEAFF. DNA for the CDR3: TGCGCCAGCAGCCTCGACAGGGATAACACTGAAGCTTTCTTT. The complete variable domain, with remaining parts taken from reference TRBV5-1 and TRBJ1-1, reads KAGVTQTPRYLIKTRGQQVTLSCSPISGHRSVSWYQQTPGQGLQFLFEYFSETQRNKGNFPGRFSGRQFSNSRSEMNVSTLELGDSALYLCASSLDRDNTEAFFGQGTRLTVV.

This clonotype was observed a handful of times. The V gene is TRBV7-9, the J gene TRBJ2-2, with D maybe TRBD2 (6 bases). Germline CDR1 and CDR2: SEHNR and FQNEAQ (reference sequence). Trimming took 5 bases from V and 1 from J, leaving 8 bases between them. The length of the CDR3 is 14 residues. This CDR3 is CASSGGRNTGELFF. The CDR3 coding sequence is TGTGCCAGCAGCGGAGGGAGGAACACCGGGGAGCTGTTTTTT. Drawing the rest from reference TRBV7-9 and TRBJ2-2, the complete variable domain is DTGVSQNPRHKITKRGQNVTFRCDPISEHNRLYWYRQTLGQGPEFLTYFQNEAQLEKSRLLSDRFSAERPKGSFSTLEIQRTEQGDSAMYLCASSGGRNTGELFFGEGSRLTVL.

The CDR3 loop reads CASSILQGLPEAFF. The CDR3 nucleotides read TGTGCCAGCAGCATATTACAGGGGCTGCCTGAAGCTTTCTTT. The chain links TRBV7-9 to TRBJ1-1; 7 nucleotides agree with TRBD1. This CDR3 is built from 14 residues. Trimming at V came to 5 bases and at J to 6 bases, leaving 9 bases not matched to a gene. CDR1 SEHNR and CDR2 FQNEAQ come from the germline V gene (reference sequence).

This clonotype was detected only a few times. The J gene is TRBJ1-4, the V gene TRBV7-2; tentative D call: TRBD1 (5 bases). Germline values: CDR1 SGHTA, CDR2 FQGNSA. The CDR3 consists of 14 residues. Trimming removed 5 bases from V and 4 bases from J, with 11 bases in between. The CDR3 nucleotides read TGTGCCAGCAGCCTTGACAGCCTTAATGAAAAACTGTTTTTT. The encoded protein is CASSLDSLNEKLFF.

A few counts support this clonotype. The chain couples TRBV20-1 to TRBJ2-2; TRBD1 might be the D (6 bases). Trimming shortened V by 1 base and J by 3 bases, and 18 bases separated the two germline ends. This CDR3 contains 17 residues. Germline V gene lookup returns CDR1 DFQATT and CDR2 SNEGSKA (reference sequence). CDR3 DNA sequence: TGCAGTGCTAGAGGGGTCCCTTTGGGGGCCGACACCGGGGAGCTGTTTTTT. Amino acid sequence: CSARGVPLGADTGELFF.

Only a few counts were recorded for this clonotype. Possible read error: a much larger clone is one base away. The chain employs TRBV5-1 and TRBJ1-4, with D possibly being TRBD1 (5 bases). CDR1 and CDR2 (germline): SGHRS, YFSETQ. Trimming stripped 6 bases from V and 0 bases from J, with 15 bases between. The CDR3 extends over 16 amino acids. CDR3 residues: CASTLGQIATNEKLFF. CDR3 in DNA: TGCGCCAGCACCTTAGGACAAATTGCAACTAATGAAAAACTGTTTTTT.

In its sample, this clonotype was seen a few times. The chain uses TRBV28 and TRBJ1-2; 7 bases agree with TRBD1. Losses at the gene ends were 5 bases for V and 3 bases for J; bases not matched to a gene: 6. The V gene's germline CDR1 is MDHEN and CDR2 SYDVKM. CDR3 length: 14 residues. The CDR3, as DNA: TGTGCCAGCAGTCCCTCCGGGACAGACTATGGCTACACCTTC. Protein product: CASSPSGTDYGYTF.

This clonotype was seen a few times. This chain uses TRBV20-1 with TRBJ2-7; the D gene is possibly TRBD2 (7 bases). The germline gives CDR1 DFQATT, CDR2 SNEGSKA (reference sequence). V shed 5 bases and J shed 5 bases, with 19 bases lying between them. The CDR3 is 14 amino acids. DNA for the CDR3: TGCAGTGCTGAGGGGGAGGGTTTCAGCGACGAGCAGTACTTC. It codes for CSAEGEGFSDEQYF.

This clonotype was seen more than once but under ten times. This rearrangement joins TRBV25-1 to TRBJ1-2, with unresolved D. Germline V gives CDR1 MGHDK, CDR2 SYGVNS. CDR3 size: 14 residues. V was shortened by 5 bases and J by 2 bases, with 12 bases between the two germline ends. The CDR3, as DNA: TGTGCCAGCAGTTTTCGCTTGGGAAACTATGGCTACACCTTC. Translated: CASSFRLGNYGYTF.

As for this clonotype: This may arise from a read error, as a much more abundant clone is one base away. V and J are TRBV4-3 and TRBJ1-2, with a tentative D call TRBD1 (5 bases). In germline, CDR1 is LGHNA, CDR2 YSLEER. There are 14 residues in the CDR3. Here the CDR3 DNA reads TGCGCCAGCAGCCAAGAAGGGGCAAACTATGGCTGCACCTTC. Translating gives CASSQEGANYGCTF.

This clonotype turned up a few times. This chain uses TRBV7-2 with TRBJ1-2; weak D call: TRBD1 (5 bases). The CDR3 is 14 residues long. Germline loops: CDR1 SGHTA, CDR2 FQGNSA. Deletions cut 5 bases from V and 6 bases from J, with 16 bases between. The CDR3 DNA sequence: TGTGCCAGCAGCACCCTATCAGGGTTCCATGGCTACACCTTC. As protein: CASSTLSGFHGYTF.

This clonotype has just one count. Possible read error: a much larger clone is one base away. The chain combines TRBV2 with TRBJ1-2; unclear D gene. Per germline, CDR1 SNHLY and CDR2 FYNNEI. CDR3 length equals 13 residues. The CDR3 nucleotides read TGTGCCAGCAGTGAAGGCAGAAACTATGGCTACAACTTC. This translates into CASSEGRNYGYNF.

This clonotype was counted ten times or more. The chain carries TRBV12-3 or TRBV12-4 and TRBJ2-7; D is possibly TRBD1 (6 bases). This CDR3 contains 14 residues. The V end lost 6 bases, the J end lost 4 bases, and 16 bases lay between the germline ends. CDR3 loop: CASSRGGRGYEQYF. The CDR3 nucleotides are TGTGCCAGCAGCCGCGGAGGAAGGGGGTACGAGCAGTACTTC.

This clonotype has more than one count but fewer than ten. This chain connects TRBV20-1 to TRBJ1-1, with 7 bases aligning to TRBD1. Trimming took 1 base from V and 7 from J; bases not matched to a gene: 12. The CDR3 totals 15 residues. CDR1 is DFQATT, CDR2 SNEGSKA, per germline (reference sequence). CDR3 protein: CSARGGQYASLEAFF. For the CDR3, the DNA is TGCAGTGCTAGAGGGGGACAGTACGCCTCGCTTGAAGCTTTCTTT.

Comments on this clonotype: This could be a read error, since a much larger clone is one nucleotide away. V is TRBV12-3 or TRBV12-4 and J is TRBJ2-5; D uncertain. The DNA end is a closer match to TRBJ2-7, so the J assignment may be wrong. This CDR3 region has 13 residues. DNA of the CDR3: TGTGCCGGCAGTTTCACTGTCACCTACGAGCAGTACTTC. It yields the protein CAGSFTVTYEQYF.

This clonotype was seen only a few times. The CDR3 DNA is TGTGCCAGCAGCTTAGAATTGGGGGGCAATCAGCCCCAGCATTTT. This codes for CASSLELGGNQPQHF. V usage is TRBV11-2 and J usage is TRBJ1-5, with D tentatively TRBD1 (5 bases). Germline V gene lookup returns CDR1 SGHAT and CDR2 FQNNGV. V was trimmed by 0 bases and J by 2 bases, leaving 8 bases between them. CDR3 size: 15 residues.

The chain joins TRBV12-3 or TRBV12-4 to TRBJ2-5, with no clear D. Trimming took off 6 bases at V and 3 bases at J, with 8 bases between the two ends. This CDR3 has 12 amino acids. CDR3 coding DNA: TGTGCCAGCAGCTACCAGGAAGAGACCCAGTACTTC. Translated, it gives CASSYQEETQYF.

About this clonotype: A much larger clonotype is one base distant, so this may be a read error. The rearrangement joins TRBV20-1 to TRBJ1-5; no reliable D call. The CDR3 covers 14 residues. Per germline, CDR1 DFQATT and CDR2 SNEGSKA (reference sequence). CDR3: CSASPRLSSQPQHF. CDR3 DNA: TGCAGTGCTAGTCCCAGACTAAGCAGTCAGCCCCAGCATTTT.

This clonotype came up once. The chain recombines TRBV28 with TRBJ1-2; D not resolved. Germline V gene data show CDR1 as MDHEN and CDR2 as SYDVKM. The ends were cut back, 8 bases at V and 5 bases at J, with 12 bases in the middle. The CDR3 extends over 12 amino acids. CDR3 nucleotide sequence: TGTGCCAGCGGCGGCGGTGTGTATGGCTACACCTTC. Protein product: CASGGGVYGYTF.

V gene TRBV15 combines with J gene TRBJ2-5; 7 bases agree with TRBD1. J gave up 4 bases and V 2 bases, and 7 bases lay outside the gene matches. The length of the CDR3 is 15 residues. The V gene's germline CDR1 is LNHNV and CDR2 YYDKDF (reference sequence). The CDR3: CATSRPHRGGETQYF. CDR3 sequence (DNA): TGTGCCACCAGCAGACCCCACAGGGGTGGAGAGACCCAGTACTTC.

The chain uses TRBV27 and TRBJ2-7, with D tentatively TRBD1 or TRBD2 (5 bases each). Per germline, CDR1 MNHEY and CDR2 SMNVEV (reference sequence). This CDR3 spans 15 amino acids. V was shortened by 3 bases and J by 2 bases, with 14 bases between the two germline ends. The CDR3 bases are TGTGCCAGCAGTTTTCTCAGGGACCATCCCTACGAGCAGTACTTC. Translating it yields CASSFLRDHPYEQYF.

The chain uses TRBV27 and TRBJ2-7; 10 bases align to TRBD2. The CDR3 sequence is 13 residues long. Germline V CDR1 and CDR2: MNHEY, SMNVEV (reference sequence). V gave up 6 bases and J gave up 3 bases; unmatched junction bases: 2. The CDR3 coding sequence is TGTGCCAGCAGGGGACTAGCGTTCTACGAGCAGTACTTC. It specifies CASRGLAFYEQYF.

This clonotype was counted at least ten times. The J gene is TRBJ2-7, the V gene TRBV4-1; D is possibly TRBD1 or TRBD2 (5 bases each). Germline CDR1 is MGHRA and CDR2 is YSYEKL. The V and J ends lost 1 base and 6 bases respectively, with 16 bases between them. This CDR3 is 15 amino acids long. The CDR3 DNA reads as TGCGCCAGCAGCCAAGTGATCGTGGCAGGGAGCGAGCAGTACTTC. It encodes CASSQVIVAGSEQYF.

This clonotype was detected many times. The J gene is TRBJ1-2, the V gene TRBV3-1; D call uncertain. The CDR3 sequence is 13 residues long. Germline CDR1 is LGHDT and CDR2 is YNNKEL (reference sequence). The V end lost 1 base, the J end lost 4 bases, and 7 bases lay between the germline ends. The CDR3 reads CASSQGGIYGYTF. In nucleotides, the CDR3 is TGTGCCAGCAGCCAAGGTGGGATCTATGGCTACACCTTC.

There are many counts of this clonotype. V gene TRBV27 combines with J gene TRBJ1-5; D ambiguous. The ends were cut back, 3 bases at V and 4 bases at J, with 4 bases in the middle. The CDR3 has 12 residues. Germline CDR1 is MNHEY and CDR2 is SMNVEV (reference sequence). The chain's CDR3 is CASSLRNQPQHF. The CDR3 DNA is TGTGCCAGCAGTTTGAGGAATCAGCCCCAGCATTTT.

This clonotype was found many times. This chain joins TRBV5-1 and TRBJ2-3, with TRBD2 identical over 8 bases. The trim removed 3 bases at V and 3 bases at J, leaving 3 bases unmatched. The CDR3 is made up of 14 amino acids. In germline, CDR1 is SGHRS, CDR2 YFSETQ. The chain's CDR3 is CASSSRLATDTQYF. CDR3 bases: TGCGCCAGCAGCTCGAGACTAGCGACAGATACGCAGTATTTT. Full variable domain (rest looked up from reference TRBV5-1 and TRBJ2-3): KAGVTQTPRYLIKTRGQQVTLSCSPISGHRSVSWYQQTPGQGLQFLFEYFSETQRNKGNFPGRFSGRQFSNSRSEMNVSTLELGDSALYLCASSSRLATDTQYFGPGTRLTVL.